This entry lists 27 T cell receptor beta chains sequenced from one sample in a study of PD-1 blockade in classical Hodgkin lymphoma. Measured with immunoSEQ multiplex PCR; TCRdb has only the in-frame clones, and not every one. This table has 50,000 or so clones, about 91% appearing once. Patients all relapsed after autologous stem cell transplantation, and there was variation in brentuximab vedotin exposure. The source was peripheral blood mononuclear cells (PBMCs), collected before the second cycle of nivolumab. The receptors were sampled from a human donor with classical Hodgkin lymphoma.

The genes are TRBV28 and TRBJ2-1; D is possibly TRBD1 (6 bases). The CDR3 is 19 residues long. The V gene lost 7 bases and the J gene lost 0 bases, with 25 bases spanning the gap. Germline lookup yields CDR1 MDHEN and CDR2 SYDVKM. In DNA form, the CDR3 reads TGTGCCAGCATCGGCGTTTCATACAGGGCCCCCTACTCCTACAATGAGCAGTTCTTC. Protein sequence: CASIGVSYRAPYSYNEQFF.

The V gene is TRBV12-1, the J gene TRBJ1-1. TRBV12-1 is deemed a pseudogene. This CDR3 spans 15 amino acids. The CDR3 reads CASRLVGTMNTEAFF. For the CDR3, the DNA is TGTGCCAGCAGACTCGTCGGGACTATGAACACTGAAGCTTTCTTT.

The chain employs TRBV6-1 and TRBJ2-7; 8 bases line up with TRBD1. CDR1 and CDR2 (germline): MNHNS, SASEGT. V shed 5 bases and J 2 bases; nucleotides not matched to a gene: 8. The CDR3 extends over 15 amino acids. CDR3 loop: CASSSAGQAAYEQYF. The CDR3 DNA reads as TGTGCCAGCAGTTCTGCGGGACAGGCAGCCTACGAGCAGTACTTC.

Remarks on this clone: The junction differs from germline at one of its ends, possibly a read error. The CDR3 DNA reads TGTGCCAGCAGTCTACAGGCTTTGGGGCAGAACTTC. Translation gives CASSLQALGQNF. This chain joins TRBV7-9 and TRBJ2-7; D perhaps matches TRBD1 (5 bases). This CDR3 is 12 amino acids long. CDR1 SEHNR and CDR2 FQNEAQ come from the germline V gene (reference sequence).

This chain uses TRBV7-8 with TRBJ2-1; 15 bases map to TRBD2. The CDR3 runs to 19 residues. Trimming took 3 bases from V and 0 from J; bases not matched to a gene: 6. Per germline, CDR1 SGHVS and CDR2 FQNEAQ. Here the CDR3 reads CASSFGLAGGTSSYNEQFF. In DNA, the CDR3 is TGTGCCAGCAGCTTTGGACTAGCGGGGGGGACTAGCTCCTACAATGAGCAGTTCTTC.

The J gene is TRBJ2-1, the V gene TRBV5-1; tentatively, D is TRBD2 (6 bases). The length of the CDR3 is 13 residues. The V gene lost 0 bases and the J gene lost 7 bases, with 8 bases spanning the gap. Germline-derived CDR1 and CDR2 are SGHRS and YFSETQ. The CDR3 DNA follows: TGCGCCAGCAGCTTGGCTCGGGGGAATGAGCAGTTCTTC. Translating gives CASSLARGNEQFF.

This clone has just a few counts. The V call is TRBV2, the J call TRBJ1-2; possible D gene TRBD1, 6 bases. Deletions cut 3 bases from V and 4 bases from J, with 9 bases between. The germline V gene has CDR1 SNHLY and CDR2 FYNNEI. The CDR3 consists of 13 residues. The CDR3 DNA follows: TGTGCCAGCAGTGAGGACAGACGCTATGGCTACACCTTC. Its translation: CASSEDRRYGYTF.

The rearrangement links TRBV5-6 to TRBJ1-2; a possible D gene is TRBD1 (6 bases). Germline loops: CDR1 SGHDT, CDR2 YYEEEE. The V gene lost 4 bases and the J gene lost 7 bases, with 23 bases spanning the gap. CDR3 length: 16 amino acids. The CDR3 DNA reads TGTGCCAGCAGCCACGGACAGATACCCGCAATCGGTGGCTACACCTTC. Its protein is CASSHGQIPAIGGYTF.

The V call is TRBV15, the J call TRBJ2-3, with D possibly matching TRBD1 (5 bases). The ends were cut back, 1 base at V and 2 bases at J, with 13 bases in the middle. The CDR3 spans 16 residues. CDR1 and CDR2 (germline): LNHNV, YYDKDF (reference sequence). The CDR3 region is CATSRVRGSNTDTQYF. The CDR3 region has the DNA TGTGCCACCAGCAGAGTAAGGGGATCAAACACAGATACGCAGTATTTT.

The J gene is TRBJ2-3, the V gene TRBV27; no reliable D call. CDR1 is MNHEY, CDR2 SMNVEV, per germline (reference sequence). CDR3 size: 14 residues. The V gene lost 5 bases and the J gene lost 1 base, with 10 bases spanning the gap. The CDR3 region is CASSPILGTDTQYF. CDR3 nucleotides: TGTGCCAGCAGTCCCATCCTAGGCACAGATACGCAGTATTTT.

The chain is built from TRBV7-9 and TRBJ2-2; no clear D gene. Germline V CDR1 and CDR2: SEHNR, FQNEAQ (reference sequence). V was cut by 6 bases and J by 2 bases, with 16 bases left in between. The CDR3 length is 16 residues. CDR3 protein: CASRLDGTPNTGELFF. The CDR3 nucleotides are TGTGCCAGCAGGCTAGACGGAACCCCCAACACCGGGGAGCTGTTTTTT.

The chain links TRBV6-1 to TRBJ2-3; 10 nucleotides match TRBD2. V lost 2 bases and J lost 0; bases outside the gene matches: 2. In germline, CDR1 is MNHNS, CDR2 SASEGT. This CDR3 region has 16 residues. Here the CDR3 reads CASSEWTSGSTDTQYF. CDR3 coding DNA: TGTGCCAGCAGTGAATGGACTAGCGGAAGCACAGATACGCAGTATTTT.

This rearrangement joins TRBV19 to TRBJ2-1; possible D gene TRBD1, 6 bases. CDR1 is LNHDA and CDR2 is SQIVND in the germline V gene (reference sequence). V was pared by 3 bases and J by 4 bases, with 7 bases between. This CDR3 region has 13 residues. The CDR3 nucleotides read TGTGCCAGTAGTATGGGGGCTTACAATGAGCAGTTCTTC. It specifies CASSMGAYNEQFF. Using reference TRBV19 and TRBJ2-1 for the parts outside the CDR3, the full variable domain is DGGITQSPKYLFRKEGQNVTLSCEQNLNHDAMYWYRQDPGQGLRLIYYSQIVNDFQKGDIAEGYSVSREKKESFPLTVTSAQKNPTAFYLCASSMGAYNEQFFGPGTRLTVL.

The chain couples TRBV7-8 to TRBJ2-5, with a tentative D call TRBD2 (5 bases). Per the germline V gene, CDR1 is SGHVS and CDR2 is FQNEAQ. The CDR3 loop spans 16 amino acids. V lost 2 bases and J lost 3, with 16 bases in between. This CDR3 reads CASSLRFSGSEETQYF. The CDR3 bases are TGTGCCAGCAGCTTAAGGTTCAGCGGATCAGAAGAGACCCAGTACTTC. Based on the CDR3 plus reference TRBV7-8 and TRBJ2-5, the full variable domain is GAGVSQSPRYKVAKRGQDVALRCDPISGHVSLFWYQQALGQGPEFLTYFQNEAQLDKSGLPSDRFFAERPEGSVSTLKIQRTQQEDSAVYLCASSLRFSGSEETQYFGPGTRLLVL.

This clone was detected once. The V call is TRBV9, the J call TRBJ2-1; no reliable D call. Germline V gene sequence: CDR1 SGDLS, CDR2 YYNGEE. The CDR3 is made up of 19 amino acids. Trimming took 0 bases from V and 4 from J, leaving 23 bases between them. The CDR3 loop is CASSVDWGGGRVGYNEQFF. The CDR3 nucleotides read TGTGCCAGCAGCGTAGATTGGGGTGGCGGTCGGGTAGGTTACAATGAGCAGTTCTTC.

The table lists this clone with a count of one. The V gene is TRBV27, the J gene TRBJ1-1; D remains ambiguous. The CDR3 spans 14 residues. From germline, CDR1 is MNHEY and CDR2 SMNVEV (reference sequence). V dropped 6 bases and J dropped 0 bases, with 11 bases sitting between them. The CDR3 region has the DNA TGTGCCAGCAGGCCCGGGCAGATGAACACTGAAGCTTTCTTT. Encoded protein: CASRPGQMNTEAFF.

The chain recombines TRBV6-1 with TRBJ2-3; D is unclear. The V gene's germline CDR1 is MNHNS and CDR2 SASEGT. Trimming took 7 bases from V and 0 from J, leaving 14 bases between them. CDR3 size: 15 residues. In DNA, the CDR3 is TGTGCCAGCACCGGCGGTTCGTACAGCACAGATACGCAGTATTTT. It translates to CASTGGSYSTDTQYF.

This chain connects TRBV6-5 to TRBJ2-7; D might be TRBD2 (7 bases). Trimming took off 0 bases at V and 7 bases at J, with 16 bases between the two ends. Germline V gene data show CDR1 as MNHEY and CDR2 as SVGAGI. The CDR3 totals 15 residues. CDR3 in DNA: TGTGCCAGCAGTTACTCAGGGGGGAGGGCCGGGGAGCAGTACTTC. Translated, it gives CASSYSGGRAGEQYF.

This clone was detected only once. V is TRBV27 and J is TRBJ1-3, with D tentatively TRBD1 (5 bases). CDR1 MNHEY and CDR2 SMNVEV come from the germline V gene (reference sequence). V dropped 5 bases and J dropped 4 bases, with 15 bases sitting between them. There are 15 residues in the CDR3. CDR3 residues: CASSTRWGRGNTIYF. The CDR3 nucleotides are TGTGCCAGCAGTACTCGATGGGGCAGGGGAAACACCATATATTTT.

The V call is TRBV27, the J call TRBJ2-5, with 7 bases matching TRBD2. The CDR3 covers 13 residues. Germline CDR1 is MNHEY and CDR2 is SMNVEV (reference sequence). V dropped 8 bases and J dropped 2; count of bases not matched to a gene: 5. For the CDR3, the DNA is TGTGCCAGCGGGCTAGCGGTACAAGAGACCCAGTACTTC. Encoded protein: CASGLAVQETQYF.

CDR3 sequence: CASSSGWTSEQYF. The CDR3, as DNA: TGTGCCAGCAGCTCAGGGTGGACTAGCGAGCAGTACTTC. This chain links TRBV7-7 with TRBJ2-7; 7 bases are shared with TRBD2. After removal of 4 bases from V and 6 bases from J, the junction contained 6 bases not matched to a gene. The CDR3 is made up of 13 amino acids. CDR1 is SSHAT, CDR2 FNYEAQ, per germline (reference sequence).

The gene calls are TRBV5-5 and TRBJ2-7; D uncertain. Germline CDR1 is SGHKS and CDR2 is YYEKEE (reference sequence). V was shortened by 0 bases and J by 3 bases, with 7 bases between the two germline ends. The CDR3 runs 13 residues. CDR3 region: CASSLAVDYEQYF. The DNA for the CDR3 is TGTGCCAGCAGCTTGGCCGTTGACTACGAGCAGTACTTC.

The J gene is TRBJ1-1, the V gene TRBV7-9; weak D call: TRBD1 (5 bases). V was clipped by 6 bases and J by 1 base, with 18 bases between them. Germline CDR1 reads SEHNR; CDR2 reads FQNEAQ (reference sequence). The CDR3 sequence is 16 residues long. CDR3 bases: TGTGCCAGCAGGCTAGCAGGGTTGGCAAGGAACACTGAAGCTTTCTTT. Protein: CASRLAGLARNTEAFF.

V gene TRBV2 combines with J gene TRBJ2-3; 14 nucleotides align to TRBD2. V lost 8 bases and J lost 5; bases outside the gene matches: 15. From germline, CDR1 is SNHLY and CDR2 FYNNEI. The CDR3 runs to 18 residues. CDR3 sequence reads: CASPPTSGRATVGDTQYF. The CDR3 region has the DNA TGTGCCAGCCCCCCGACTAGCGGGAGGGCCACTGTGGGAGATACGCAGTATTTT.

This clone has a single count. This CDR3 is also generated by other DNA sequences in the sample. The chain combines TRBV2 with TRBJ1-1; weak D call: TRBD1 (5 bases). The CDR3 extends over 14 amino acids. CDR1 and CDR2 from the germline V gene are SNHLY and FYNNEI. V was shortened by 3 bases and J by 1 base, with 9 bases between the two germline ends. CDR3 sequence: CASSDRDGNTEAFF. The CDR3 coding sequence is TGTGCCAGCAGTGACAGGGATGGGAACACTGAAGCTTTCTTT. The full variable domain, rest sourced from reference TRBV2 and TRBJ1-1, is EPEVTQTPSHQVTQMGQEVILRCVPISNHLYFYWYRQILGQKVEFLVSFYNNEISEKSEIFDDQFSVERPDGSNFTLKIRSTKLEDSAMYFCASSDRDGNTEAFFGQGTRLTVV.

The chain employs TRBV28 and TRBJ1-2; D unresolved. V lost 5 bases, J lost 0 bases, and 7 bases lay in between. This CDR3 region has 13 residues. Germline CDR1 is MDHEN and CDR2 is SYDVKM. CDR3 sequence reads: CASSPQANYGYTF. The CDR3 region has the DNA TGTGCCAGCAGTCCCCAGGCTAACTATGGCTACACCTTC.

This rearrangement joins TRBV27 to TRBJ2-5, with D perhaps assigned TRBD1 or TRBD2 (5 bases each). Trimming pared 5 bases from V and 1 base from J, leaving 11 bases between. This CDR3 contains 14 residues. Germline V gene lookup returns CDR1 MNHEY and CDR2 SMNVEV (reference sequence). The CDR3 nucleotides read TGTGCCAGCAGTCCTCGGGACCCCCAAGAGACCCAGTACTTC. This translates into CASSPRDPQETQYF.